This T cell receptor beta chain originates from a study of glioma-infiltrating T cells. The CDR3 is 16 amino acids. The ends were cut back, 3 bases at V and 9 bases at J, with 21 bases in the middle. CDR1 is LNHDA, CDR2 SQIVND, per germline (reference sequence). Comment on this clonotype: Its antigen is unknown.

Regarding the study as a whole: Very few CDR3 sequences were shared between tissue and blood.

TCR alpha and beta CDR3 regions were amplified from RNA using iRepertoire nested multiplex PCR. MiXCR, applied by TCRdb to the multiplex PCR reads, yields one record per CDR3 protein. Of about 93,000 distinct CDR3 sequences in the sample, around 40% were seen once. This sequence joins TRBV19 and TRBJ2-4; TRBD2 is a possible D gene (5 bases). Sequenced material: glioma tissue, nonneoplastic brain tissue, or PBMCs (not recorded which). This TCR was sampled from a human donor with low-grade glioma or glioblastoma, undergoing nonglioma brain surgery, or in good health (not recorded which). The CDR3 spells CASSMTPNSVGSIQYF. The CDR3 region has the DNA TGTGCCAGTAGTATGACTCCCAACAGTGTGGGGAGCATTCAGTACTTC.